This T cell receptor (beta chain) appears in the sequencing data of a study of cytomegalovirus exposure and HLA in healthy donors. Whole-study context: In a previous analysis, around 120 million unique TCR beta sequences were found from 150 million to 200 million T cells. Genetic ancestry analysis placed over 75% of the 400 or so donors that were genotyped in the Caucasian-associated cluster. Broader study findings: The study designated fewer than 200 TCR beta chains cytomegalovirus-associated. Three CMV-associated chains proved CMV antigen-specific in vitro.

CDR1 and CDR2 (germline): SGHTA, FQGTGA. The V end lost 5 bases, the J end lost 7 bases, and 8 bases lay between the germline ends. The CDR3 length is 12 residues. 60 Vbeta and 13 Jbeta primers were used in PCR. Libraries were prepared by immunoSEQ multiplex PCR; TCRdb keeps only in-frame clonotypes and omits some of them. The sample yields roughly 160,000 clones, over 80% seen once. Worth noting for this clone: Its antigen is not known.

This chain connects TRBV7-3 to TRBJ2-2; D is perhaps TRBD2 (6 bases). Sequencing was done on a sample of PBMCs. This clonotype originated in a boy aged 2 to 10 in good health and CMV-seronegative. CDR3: CASSLALGELFF. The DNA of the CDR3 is TGTGCCAGCAGCCTAGCGCTCGGGGAGCTGTTTTTT.